Listed below are T cell receptor beta chains from one sample, sequenced in a study of cytomegalovirus exposure and HLA in healthy donors. Sequencing used immunoSEQ multiplex PCR; TCRdb keeps in-frame clones, though not all of them. The specimen's table records about 77,000 clones. Material for sequencing was PBMCs. These TCRs come from a man aged 45-65 years in good health and CMV-seropositive. CDR3s include the opening cysteine and the closing phenylalanine or tryptophan. D genes are given only for firm matches.

len	v_gene	j_gene	d_gene	CDR3nt	CDR3aa
14	TRBV19	TRBJ2-3	TRBD2	TGTGCCTGCCGACCCGTGGGAGCGGGGGGTACGCAGTATTTT	CACRPVGAGGTQYF
13	TRBV4-1	TRBJ2-1	NA	TGCGCCAGCAGCCAACCCGGGAAAAATGAGCAGTTCTTC	CASSQPGKNEQFF
17	TRBV14	TRBJ2-7	TRBD1	TGTGCCAGCAGCCAAAAGAAGGGGACAGGGACATCCTACGAGCAGTACTTC	CASSQKKGTGTSYEQYF
14	TRBV10-3	TRBJ1-6	TRBD1	TGTGCCATCAGGGGACAGGGAGACAATTCACCCCTCCACTTT	CAIRGQGDNSPLHF
16	TRBV7-2	TRBJ2-3	TRBD1	TGTGCCAGCAACTCTCAGGACAGGGGGGTTGTGGATACGCAGTATTTT	CASNSQDRGVVDTQYF
15	TRBV5-1	TRBJ2-5	TRBD2	TGCGCCAGCAGCTTGGATGGCGGGAGCCGAGAGACCCAGTACTTC	CASSLDGGSRETQYF
15	TRBV6-5	TRBJ1-2	TRBD1	TGTGCCAGCAGTTACCGAGGACAGGGTGGCTATGGCTACACCTTC	CASSYRGQGGYGYTF
16	TRBV6-1	TRBJ2-5	NA	TGTGCCAGCAGTGACCTAATGGGTCAGGGGGGAGAGACCCAGTACTTC	CASSDLMGQGGETQYF
14	TRBV11-2	TRBJ1-2	NA	TGTGCCAGCAGCTCGACAGATTTTAGCTATGGCTACACCTTC	CASSSTDFSYGYTF
15	TRBV18	TRBJ1-2	NA	TGTGCCAGCTCACCTTACTTGACTCCACCCTCGGGCTACACCTTC	CASSPYLTPPSGYTF
14	TRBV5-1	TRBJ1-2	TRBD1	TGCGCCAGCAGCCCCGGGGACAGACACTATGGCTACACCTTC	CASSPGDRHYGYTF
15	TRBV18	TRBJ1-1	TRBD1	TGTGCCAGCTCACCACAGGGACAGATGAACACTGAAGCTTTCTTT	CASSPQGQMNTEAFF
18	TRBV19	TRBJ2-3	TRBD2	TGTGTTCGCAGTAAGTTGGAGGGTCTAGCGGTTAGCACAGATACGCAGTATTTT	CVRSKLEGLAVSTDTQYF
15	TRBV19	TRBJ2-2	TRBD1	TGTGCCAGTAGTACAGGACAGGGCGGAACCGGGGAGCTGTTTTTT	CASSTGQGGTGELFF
14	TRBV11-1	TRBJ2-1	NA	TGTGCCAGCAGCTTAGCAAGGACTGCGGCCCAGCAGTTCTTC	CASSLARTAAQQFF
16	TRBV19	TRBJ1-2	NA	TGTGCCAGTAGTATAGATCGAGGAGGGTTTTCCTATGGCTACACCTTC	CASSIDRGGFSYGYTF
18	TRBV4-1	TRBJ2-3	TRBD2	TGCGCCAGCAGCCAAGACTTTTTAGCGGGGGGCCGCACAGATACGCAGTATTTT	CASSQDFLAGGRTDTQYF
15	TRBV14	TRBJ2-7	TRBD1	TGTGCCAGCAGCCTCGGGGACAGCCGTTTCTACGAGCAGTACTTC	CASSLGDSRFYEQYF
14	TRBV5-1	TRBJ1-2	NA	TGCGCCAGCAGCTACAGGGAACCCGCAGTTGGCTACACCTTC	CASSYREPAVGYTF
15	TRBV18	TRBJ2-1	NA	TGTGCCAGCTCACCAGGGAGAGGGTCCTACAATGAGCAGTTCTTC	CASSPGRGSYNEQFF
16	TRBV15	TRBJ1-6	NA	TGTGCCACCAGCAGAGATAGCAGGGCCCAGTTAAGGACCCTCCACTTT	CATSRDSRAQLRTLHF
16	TRBV6-4	TRBJ2-3	NA	TGTGCCAGCAGTGGGGCCACAAAGCTCCGCACAGATACGCAGTATTTT	CASSGATKLRTDTQYF
14	TRBV6-6	TRBJ2-2	NA	TGTGCCAGCAGTTCTCCTCTAGACACCGGGGAGCTGTTTTTT	CASSSPLDTGELFF
18	TRBV14	TRBJ2-6	TRBD1	TGTGCCAGCAGCCGGGAAAGGTACAGGGGGCCTGGGGCCAACGTCCTGACTTTC	CASSRERYRGPGANVLTF
15	TRBV9	TRBJ1-5	TRBD1	TGTGCCAGCAGCACGGGTAACAGGGGGCATCAGCCCCAGCATTTT	CASSTGNRGHQPQHF
17	TRBV18	TRBJ2-6	TRBD2	TGTGCCAGCTCACCACCGGGGGGGATCTCTGGGGCCAACGTCCTGACTTTC	CASSPPGGISGANVLTF
15	TRBV7-3	TRBJ2-2	NA	TGTGCCAGCAGCTTAAGCGGGGACTTCACCGGGGAGCTGTTTTTT	CASSLSGDFTGELFF
13	TRBV7-9	TRBJ2-7	TRBD2	TGTGCCAGCAGCTTCGGCGGGAGGTACGAGCAGTACTTC	CASSFGGRYEQYF
15	TRBV6-1	TRBJ2-7	NA	TGTGCCAGCAGTGAAACTGGGGCGGATGCCTACGAGCAGTACTTC	CASSETGADAYEQYF
14	TRBV29-1	TRBJ2-2	TRBD1	TGCAGCGTTAGAGGACAGGGATCAGCAGGGGAGCTGTTTTTT	CSVRGQGSAGELFF
14	TRBV29-1	TRBJ1-1	NA	TGCAGCGTAGGTAGCAGGGCCGGAGGGACTGAAGCTTTCTTT	CSVGSRAGGTEAFF
14	TRBV7-2	TRBJ1-2	NA	TGTGCCAGCAGCCCCGAGGGCATCGACTATGGCTACACCTTC	CASSPEGIDYGYTF
15	TRBV25-1	TRBJ1-2	NA	TGTGCCAGCAGCAAAACAGGACCTCTTAACTATGGCTACACCTTC	CASSKTGPLNYGYTF
18	TRBV27	TRBJ1-6	TRBD1	TGTGCCAGCAGTTCATTTTCACAGGGGGCAGCGAATAATTCACCCCTCCACTTT	CASSSFSQGAANNSPLHF
13	TRBV19	TRBJ2-7	NA	TGTGCCAGTAGTATAGCTGTGCAGGACGAGCAGTACTTC	CASSIAVQDEQYF
16	TRBV5-1	TRBJ2-5	TRBD2	TGCGCCAGCAGCTTTTTAGCGGGACTAGCTCAAGAGACCCAGTACTTC	CASSFLAGLAQETQYF
16	TRBV18	TRBJ1-3	NA	TGTGCCAGCTCACCCTCGACAGGCTTGACTGGAAACACCATATATTTT	CASSPSTGLTGNTIYF
14	TRBV4-2	TRBJ1-5	NA	TGTGCCAGCAGCTCCCGACAGAGCAATCAGCCCCAGCATTTT	CASSSRQSNQPQHF
15	TRBV10-2	TRBJ2-7	NA	TGCGCCAGCAGTGAGTCGAAAGGGAGCCCCTACGAGCAGTACTTC	CASSESKGSPYEQYF
17	TRBV9	TRBJ1-3	NA	TGTGCCAGCAGCGTAGGTTTGAGGGGGACCTCTGGAAACACCATATATTTT	CASSVGLRGTSGNTIYF
13	TRBV29-1	TRBJ1-5	NA	TGCAGCGTTGGGCAGGAACAAAATCAGCCCCAGCATTTT	CSVGQEQNQPQHF
18	TRBV27	TRBJ1-5	TRBD1	TGTGCCAGCAGTTCACAGGGGGCGACTTGGGTGATCAATCAGCCCCAGCATTTT	CASSSQGATWVINQPQHF
13	TRBV6-1	TRBJ1-4	NA	TGTGCCAGCAAGGAGGGGATTAATGAAAAACTGTTTTTT	CASKEGINEKLFF
11	TRBV2	TRBJ2-1	NA	TGTGCCAGCAGGCGGGTAGGGGAGCAGTTCTTC	CASRRVGEQFF
14	TRBV10-3	TRBJ2-3	NA	TGTGCCATCAGTGCGAACGTCAGGAGGGATACGCAGTATTTT	CAISANVRRDTQYF
14	TRBV5-1	TRBJ1-3	TRBD1	TGCGCCAGCAGCTCCGGGACAGCTTCAAACACCATATATTTT	CASSSGTASNTIYF
13	TRBV5-1	TRBJ2-5	NA	TGCGCCAGCAGCCCAGATGGCTCGGAGACCCAGTACTTC	CASSPDGSETQYF
15	TRBV6-1	TRBJ2-1	TRBD1	TGTGCCAGCAGTGAAATGACAGGGGGTGGCCATGAGCAGTTCTTC	CASSEMTGGGHEQFF